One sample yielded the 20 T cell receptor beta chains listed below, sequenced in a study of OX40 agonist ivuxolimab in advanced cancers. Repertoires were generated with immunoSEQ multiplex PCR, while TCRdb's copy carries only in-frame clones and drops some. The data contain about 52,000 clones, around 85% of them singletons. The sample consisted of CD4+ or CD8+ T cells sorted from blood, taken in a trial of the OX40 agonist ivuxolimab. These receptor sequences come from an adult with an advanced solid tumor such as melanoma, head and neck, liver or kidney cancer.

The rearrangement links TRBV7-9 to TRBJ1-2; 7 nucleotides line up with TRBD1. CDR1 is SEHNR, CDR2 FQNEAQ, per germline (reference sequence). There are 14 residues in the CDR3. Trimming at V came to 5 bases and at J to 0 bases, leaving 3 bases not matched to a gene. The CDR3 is CASSAGTANYGYTF. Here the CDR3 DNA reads TGTGCCAGCAGCGCCGGGACAGCTAACTATGGCTACACCTTC.

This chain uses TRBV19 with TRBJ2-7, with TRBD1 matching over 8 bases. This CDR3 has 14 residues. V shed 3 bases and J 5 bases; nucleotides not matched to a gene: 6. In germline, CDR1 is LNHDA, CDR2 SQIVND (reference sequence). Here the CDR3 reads CASSMEDRAHEQYF. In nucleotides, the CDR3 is TGTGCCAGTAGTATGGAGGACAGGGCCCACGAGCAGTACTTC.

CDR3 residues: CASSLPGQGVDEQYF. The CDR3 nucleotides are TGCGCCAGCAGCTTACCGGGACAGGGAGTTGACGAGCAGTACTTC. This chain links TRBV5-1 with TRBJ2-7; 9 nucleotides agree with TRBD1. The CDR3 extends over 15 amino acids. Losses at the gene ends were 2 bases for V and 5 bases for J; bases not matched to a gene: 8. The V gene's germline CDR1 is SGHRS and CDR2 YFSETQ. The entire variable domain, with the rest obtained from reference TRBV5-1 and TRBJ2-7, is as follows: KAGVTQTPRYLIKTRGQQVTLSCSPISGHRSVSWYQQTPGQGLQFLFEYFSETQRNKGNFPGRFSGRQFSNSRSEMNVSTLELGDSALYLCASSLPGQGVDEQYFGPGTRLTVT.

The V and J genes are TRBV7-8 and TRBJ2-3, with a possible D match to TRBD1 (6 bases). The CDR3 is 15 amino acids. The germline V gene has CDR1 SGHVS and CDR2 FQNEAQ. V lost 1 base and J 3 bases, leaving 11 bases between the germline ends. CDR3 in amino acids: CASSLDGGRTDTQYF. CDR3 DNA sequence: TGTGCCAGCAGCTTAGATGGGGGCCGGACAGATACGCAGTATTTT.

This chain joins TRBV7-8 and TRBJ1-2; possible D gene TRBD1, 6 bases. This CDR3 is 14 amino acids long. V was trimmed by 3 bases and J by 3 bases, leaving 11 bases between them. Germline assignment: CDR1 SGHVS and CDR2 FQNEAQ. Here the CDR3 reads CASSFSNRDYGYTF. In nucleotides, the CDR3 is TGTGCCAGCAGCTTCTCCAACAGGGACTATGGCTACACCTTC. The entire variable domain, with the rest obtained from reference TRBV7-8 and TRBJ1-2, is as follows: GAGVSQSPRYKVAKRGQDVALRCDPISGHVSLFWYQQALGQGPEFLTYFQNEAQLDKSGLPSDRFFAERPEGSVSTLKIQRTQQEDSAVYLCASSFSNRDYGYTFGSGTRLTVV.

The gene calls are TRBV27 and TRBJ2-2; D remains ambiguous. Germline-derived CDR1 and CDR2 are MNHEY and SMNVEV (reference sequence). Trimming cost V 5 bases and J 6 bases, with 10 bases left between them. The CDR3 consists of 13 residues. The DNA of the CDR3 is TGTGCCAGCAGTCCCTACTTCGCCGGGGAGCTGTTTTTT. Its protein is CASSPYFAGELFF.

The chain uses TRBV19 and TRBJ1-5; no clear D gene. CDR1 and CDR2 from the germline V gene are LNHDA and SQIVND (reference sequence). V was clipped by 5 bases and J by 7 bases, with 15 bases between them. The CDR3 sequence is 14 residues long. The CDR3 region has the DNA TGTGCCAGTAGTCAGCCTTGGGCCTACCAGCCCCAGCATTTT. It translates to CASSQPWAYQPQHF.

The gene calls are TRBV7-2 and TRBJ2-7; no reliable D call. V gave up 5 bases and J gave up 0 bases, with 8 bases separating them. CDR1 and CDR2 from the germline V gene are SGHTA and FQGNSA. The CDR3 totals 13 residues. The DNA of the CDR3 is TGTGCCAGCAGCCCTTATGTCTCCTACGAGCAGTACTTC. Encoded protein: CASSPYVSYEQYF.

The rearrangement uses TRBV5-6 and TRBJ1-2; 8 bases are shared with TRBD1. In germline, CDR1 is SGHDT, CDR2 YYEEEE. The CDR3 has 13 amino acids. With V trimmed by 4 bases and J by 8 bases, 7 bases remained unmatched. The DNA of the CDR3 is TGTGCCAGCAGCACCCAGGGGGCCTGGGGCTACACCTTC. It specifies CASSTQGAWGYTF.

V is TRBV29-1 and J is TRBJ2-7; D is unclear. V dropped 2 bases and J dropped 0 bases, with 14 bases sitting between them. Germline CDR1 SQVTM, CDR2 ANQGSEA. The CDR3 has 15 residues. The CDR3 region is CSVETALKSSYEQYF. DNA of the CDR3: TGCAGCGTTGAAACCGCCCTAAAAAGCTCCTACGAGCAGTACTTC.

This CDR3 reads CASSMVGGGYSNQPQHF. The DNA of the CDR3 is TGTGCCAGTAGTATGGTAGGGGGCGGTTATAGCAATCAGCCCCAGCATTTT. The gene calls are TRBV19 and TRBJ1-5; 7 bases map to TRBD1. V was clipped by 3 bases and J by 0 bases; unmatched bases: 8. The germline V gene has CDR1 LNHDA and CDR2 SQIVND (reference sequence). This CDR3 spans 17 amino acids.

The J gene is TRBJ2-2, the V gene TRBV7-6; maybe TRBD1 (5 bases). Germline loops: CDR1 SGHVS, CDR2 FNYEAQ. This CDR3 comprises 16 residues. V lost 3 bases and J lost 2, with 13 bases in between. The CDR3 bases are TGTGCCAGCAGCTTCCCAAGGACACATAACACCGGGGAGCTGTTTTTT. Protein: CASSFPRTHNTGELFF.

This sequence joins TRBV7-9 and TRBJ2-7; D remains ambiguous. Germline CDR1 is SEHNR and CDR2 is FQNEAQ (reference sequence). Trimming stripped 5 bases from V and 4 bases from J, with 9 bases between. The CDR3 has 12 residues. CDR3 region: CASSTDLYEQYF. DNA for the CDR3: TGTGCCAGCAGCACTGACCTTTACGAGCAGTACTTC. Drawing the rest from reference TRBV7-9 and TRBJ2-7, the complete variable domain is DTGVSQNPRHKITKRGQNVTFRCDPISEHNRLYWYRQTLGQGPEFLTYFQNEAQLEKSRLLSDRFSAERPKGSFSTLEIQRTEQGDSAMYLCASSTDLYEQYFGPGTRLTVT.

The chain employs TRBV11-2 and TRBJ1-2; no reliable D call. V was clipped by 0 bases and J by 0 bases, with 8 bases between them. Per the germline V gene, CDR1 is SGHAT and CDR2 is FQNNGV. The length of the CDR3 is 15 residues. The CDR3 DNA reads TGTGCCAGCAGCTTAGATGTCGGATCTAACTATGGCTACACCTTC. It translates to CASSLDVGSNYGYTF.

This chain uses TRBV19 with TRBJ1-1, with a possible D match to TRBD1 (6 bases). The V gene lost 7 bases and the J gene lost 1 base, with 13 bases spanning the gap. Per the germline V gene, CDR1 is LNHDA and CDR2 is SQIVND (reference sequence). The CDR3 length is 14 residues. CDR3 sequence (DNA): TGTGCCAGTATGGGAAGGGGGGGGAACACTGAAGCTTTCTTT. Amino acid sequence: CASMGRGGNTEAFF.

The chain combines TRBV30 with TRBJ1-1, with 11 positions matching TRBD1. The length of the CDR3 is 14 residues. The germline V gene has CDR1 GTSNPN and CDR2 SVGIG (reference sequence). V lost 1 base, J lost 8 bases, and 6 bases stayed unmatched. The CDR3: CAWSGGTGGMEAFF. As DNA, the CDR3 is TGTGCCTGGAGTGGGGGGACAGGGGGAATGGAAGCTTTCTTT.

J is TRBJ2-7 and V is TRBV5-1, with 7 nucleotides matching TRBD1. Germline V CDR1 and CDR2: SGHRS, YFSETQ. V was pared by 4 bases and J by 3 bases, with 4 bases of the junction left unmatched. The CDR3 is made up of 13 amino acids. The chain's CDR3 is CASSTRDSYEQYF. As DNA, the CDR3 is TGCGCCAGCAGCACCCGGGACAGCTACGAGCAGTACTTC.

The CDR3 region has the DNA TGTGCCAGCAGCGCCCCGGACAGGGGAGAGGGCTATGGCTACACCTTC. Protein product: CASSAPDRGEGYGYTF. J is TRBJ1-2 and V is TRBV7-9, with TRBD1 identical over 9 bases. CDR1 is SEHNR, CDR2 FQNEAQ, per germline (reference sequence). Trimming removed 5 bases from V and 4 bases from J; junction bases left unmatched: 11. CDR3 length: 16 residues.

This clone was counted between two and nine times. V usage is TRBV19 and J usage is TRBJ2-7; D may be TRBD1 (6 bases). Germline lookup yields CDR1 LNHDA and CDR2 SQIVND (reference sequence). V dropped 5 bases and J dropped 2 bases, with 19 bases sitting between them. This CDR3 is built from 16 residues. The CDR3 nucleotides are TGTGCCAGTAGTCCGACCACCGACAGGCTTACCTACGAGCAGTACTTC. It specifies CASSPTTDRLTYEQYF. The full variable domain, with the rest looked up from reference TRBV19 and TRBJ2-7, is DGGITQSPKYLFRKEGQNVTLSCEQNLNHDAMYWYRQDPGQGLRLIYYSQIVNDFQKGDIAEGYSVSREKKESFPLTVTSAQKNPTAFYLCASSPTTDRLTYEQYFGPGTRLTVT.

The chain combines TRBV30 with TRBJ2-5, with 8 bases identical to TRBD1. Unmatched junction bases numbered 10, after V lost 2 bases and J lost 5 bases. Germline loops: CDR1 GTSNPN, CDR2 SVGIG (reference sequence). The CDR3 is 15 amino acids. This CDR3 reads CAWSLGQGLAETQYF. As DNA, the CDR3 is TGTGCCTGGAGTCTAGGACAGGGCTTAGCGGAGACCCAGTACTTC. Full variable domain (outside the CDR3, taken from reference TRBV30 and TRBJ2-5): SQTIHQWPATLVQPVGSPLSLECTVEGTSNPNLYWYRQAAGRGLQLLFYSVGIGQISSEVPQNLSASRPQDRQFILSSKKLLLSDSGFYLCAWSLGQGLAETQYFGPGTRLLVL.